This T cell receptor beta chain comes out of a study of blood T cell repertoires in COVID-19. This CDR3 has 13 amino acids. Losses at the gene ends were 3 bases for V and 10 bases for J; bases not matched to a gene: 1. Assay: immunoSEQ multiplex PCR; the TCRdb copy retains only in-frame clones and omits some. In the table there are about 74,000 clones, 70% to 80% of which are singletons. On this clone: Other DNA sequences in the sample encode the same CDR3.

The chain couples TRBV12-3 or TRBV12-4 to TRBJ1-6; 9 bases are a match to TRBD1. Sequenced: peripheral blood. This receptor was obtained from a man aged 65-85 years with active or convalescent COVID-19. In DNA, the CDR3 is TGTGCCAGCAGTTTTGGGACAGGGTCACCCCTCCACTTT. It specifies CASSFGTGSPLHF.